This T cell receptor (beta chain) was recorded in a study of cytomegalovirus exposure and HLA in healthy donors. This CDR3 has 12 amino acids. CDR1 is GTSNPN, CDR2 SVGIG, per germline (reference sequence). Deletions cut 0 bases from V and 9 bases from J, with 11 bases between. It was with 60 Vbeta and 13 Jbeta primers that the PCR ran. The method was immunoSEQ multiplex PCR; TCRdb's version includes in-frame clones alone and lacks a portion of them. In the table there are some 140,000 clones, around 80% of which are singletons. The TCR was taken from a woman aged 40-49 years in good health and CMV-seropositive. Material: PBMCs. The rearrangement joins TRBV30 to TRBJ1-2; D not certain. CDR3 sequence: CAWSVPGKRYTF. DNA of the CDR3: TGTGCCTGGAGTGTACCGGGGAAGCGCTACACCTTC.